A selection of T cell receptor beta chains follows, all from one sample in a study of PD-1 blockade in mismatch repair-deficient tumors. Profiling relied on immunoSEQ multiplex PCR, and the TCRdb table lists in-frame clones only, not all of them. The sample carries about 15,000 clones, 80% to 85% recorded once. The sample in question was PBMCs, obtained before pembrolizumab treatment. The receptors stem from an adult with mismatch repair-deficient cancer. Both conserved end residues are part of each CDR3. The D gene is left open where the match is weak. Where a row states a size, it is once, few, many or the class of an expanded clone; other rows omit it.

d_gene,abundance,v_gene,j_gene,CDR3nt,CDR3aa
-,-,TRBV21-1,TRBJ2-7,TGTGCCATCCCCACCCCTCGGACTGCCGACTACGAGCAGTACTTC,CAIPTPRTADYEQYF
TRBD1,-,TRBV5-6,TRBJ1-6,TGTGCCAGCAGCTTGGCCGCAGGGGGTGTGAATAATTCACCCCTCCACTTT,CASSLAAGGVNNSPLHF
-,-,TRBV7-9,TRBJ2-7,TGTGCCAGCAGCATCATACCCTACGAGCAGTACTTC,CASSIIPYEQYF
-,-,TRBV5-4,TRBJ2-5,TGTGCCAGCAGCCGGACTGAAGAGACCCAGTACTTC,CASSRTEETQYF
TRBD1,once,TRBV6-4,TRBJ2-1,TGTGCCAGCAGTGACTCGGCAGGGGGCAATGAGCAGTTCTTC,CASSDSAGGNEQFF
-,-,TRBV20-1,TRBJ1-3,TGCAGTGTCCCTGAGGGAAACACCATATATTTT,CSVPEGNTIYF
TRBD1,medium-sized,TRBV28,TRBJ2-1,TGTGCCAGCAGGGGGGATAGCGACAGGGCCTACAATGAGCAGTTCTTC,CASRGDSDRAYNEQFF
-,-,TRBV19,TRBJ2-7,TGTGCCAGTAGTTCCAGGACGGCCACCCCCTCCTACGAGCAGTACTTC,CASSSRTATPSYEQYF
-,-,TRBV6-5,TRBJ2-7,TGTGCCAGCAAGGGGGGACCCAGCTCCTACGAGCAGTACTTC,CASKGGPSSYEQYF
TRBD1,-,TRBV30,TRBJ2-2,TGTGCCTGGACCACGACAGGGAGCACCGGGGAGCTGTTTTTT,CAWTTTGSTGELFF
TRBD2,-,TRBV11-3,TRBJ2-1,TGTGCCAGCAGCTGGACCGGACTAGGCTCTGAGCAGTTCTTC,CASSWTGLGSEQFF
TRBD2,-,TRBV18,TRBJ2-1,TGTGCCAGCTCTCCCCTGACTAGCGGGCGACACAATGAGCAGTTCTTC,CASSPLTSGRHNEQFF
-,-,TRBV6-6,TRBJ1-1,TGTGCCAGCAGTGGAACATGGGACGCTTTCTTT,CASSGTWDAFF
-,-,TRBV7-9,TRBJ2-1,TGTGCCAGCAGATCCCTCCGGGACGAGCAGTTCTTC,CASRSLRDEQFF
-,few,TRBV2,TRBJ1-5,TGTGCCAGCAGTGAATGGCGGGGCAATCAGCCCCAGCATTTT,CASSEWRGNQPQHF
TRBD1,-,TRBV7-2,TRBJ2-3,TGTGCCAGCAGCCCCGGGACAGGGTACACAGATACGCAGTATTTT,CASSPGTGYTDTQYF
TRBD1,few,TRBV5-1,TRBJ1-2,TGCGCCAGCAGCTTGGTAATGACAGGGGATGGCTACACCTTC,CASSLVMTGDGYTF
-,once,TRBV14,TRBJ2-1,TGTGCCAGCAGCCTTCTGACTGTAAATGAGCAGTTCTTC,CASSLLTVNEQFF
TRBD2,-,TRBV9,TRBJ2-1,TGTGCCAGCAATAGCGGGAGTAGCAATGAGCAGTTCTTC,CASNSGSSNEQFF
TRBD2,-,TRBV4-2,TRBJ2-3,TGTGCCAGCAGCCAAGATAGGGCGGGAGCCCCAGATACGCAGTATTTT,CASSQDRAGAPDTQYF
-,few,TRBV10-2,TRBJ2-1,TGCGCCAGCAGTGAGTCAGATTACGAGCAGTTCTTC,CASSESDYEQFF
TRBD2,few,TRBV5-5,TRBJ2-7,TGTGCCAGCAGCGGGGGACTAGCGGACTACGAGCAGTACTTC,CASSGGLADYEQYF
TRBD1,-,TRBV11-2,TRBJ2-1,TGTGCCAGCAGCATTGGGACAGGCTACTATTTCAATGAGCAGTTCTTC,CASSIGTGYYFNEQFF
TRBD1,once,TRBV6-6,TRBJ1-5,TGTGCCAGCAGTTATGACAGGGTCGATCAGCCCCAGCATTTT,CASSYDRVDQPQHF
-,-,TRBV5-4,TRBJ2-2,TGTGCCAGCAGCCGGGGGACAGCCAACACCGGGGAGCTGTTTTTT,CASSRGTANTGELFF
TRBD2,-,TRBV7-8,TRBJ2-1,TGTGCCAGCAGCTCTAGACTAGCCTTTGGAGAGCAGTTCTTC,CASSSRLAFGEQFF
-,-,TRBV27,TRBJ2-5,TGTGCCAGATCAAAAGGGGAGACCCAGTACTTC,CARSKGETQYF
TRBD1,few,TRBV6-6,TRBJ2-4,TGTGCCAGCAGTTACTCGATGGGACAGGGGAAAAACATTCAGTACTTC,CASSYSMGQGKNIQYF
-,-,TRBV4-3,TRBJ2-1,TGCGCCAGCAGCCAAGAGGCGAGAAGCTCCTACAATGAGCAGTTCTTC,CASSQEARSSYNEQFF
-,once,TRBV19,TRBJ1-3,TGTGCCAGTAGTATCTGGAGATCTGGAAACACCATATATTTT,CASSIWRSGNTIYF
-,-,TRBV6-1,TRBJ2-1,TGTGCCAGCAGTGAAATAGGGGTATCCGACGGGACCTCCTACAATGAGCAGTTCTTC,CASSEIGVSDGTSYNEQFF
TRBD2,-,TRBV7-8,TRBJ2-1,TGTGCCAGCACCATTAGACCCCTAGCGGCAAGCTCCTACAATGAGCAGTTCTTC,CASTIRPLAASSYNEQFF
TRBD1,-,TRBV25-1,TRBJ2-5,TGTGCCAGCAGTGAATTCAAGGGACAGGGTTCGACCCAGTACTTC,CASSEFKGQGSTQYF
-,-,TRBV18,TRBJ2-1,TGTGCCAGCTCACCACTGGTAGGGTCTAGCTCCTACAATGAGCAGTTCTTC,CASSPLVGSSSYNEQFF
TRBD1,-,TRBV19,TRBJ2-1,TGTGCCAGTAGTATAGGGACAGGGTTCCTCAATGAGCAGTTCTTC,CASSIGTGFLNEQFF
TRBD1,-,TRBV7-8,TRBJ1-5,TGTGCCAGCAGCAGGGACAGGGGGCAGGGCAATCAGCCCCAGCATTTT,CASSRDRGQGNQPQHF
-,-,TRBV6-5,TRBJ2-7,TGTGCCAGCAGTTACGACGGGACTCACTCCTACGAGCAGTACTTC,CASSYDGTHSYEQYF
TRBD2,-,TRBV6-4,TRBJ2-3,TGTGCCAGGACTAGCGGGACAGATACGCAGTATTTT,CARTSGTDTQYF
TRBD1,once,TRBV28,TRBJ2-5,TGTGCCAGCACCCGAAAACAGGGGTGGTGGGAGACCCAGTACTTC,CASTRKQGWWETQYF
-,-,TRBV5-1,TRBJ2-3,TGCGCCAGCAGCTTTGGGGACACAGATACGCAGTATTTT,CASSFGDTDTQYF
-,-,TRBV27,TRBJ2-7,TGTGCCAGCAGTAATACCATAGGCGGCGACGAGCAGTACTTC,CASSNTIGGDEQYF
-,-,TRBV7-2,TRBJ1-3,TGTGCCAGCAGCGACCGACGGAACTCTGGAAACACCATATATTTT,CASSDRRNSGNTIYF
-,-,TRBV19,TRBJ1-5,TGTGCCAGTAGTATTGCGGGGGAGTACTACAATCAGCCCCAGCATTTT,CASSIAGEYYNQPQHF
TRBD2,-,TRBV5-4,TRBJ2-1,TGTGCCAGCAGCTCTCGGACTAGCGGGAGGTCACTGGATGAGCAGTTCTTC,CASSSRTSGRSLDEQFF
TRBD2,-,TRBV15,TRBJ2-2,TGTGCCACCAGCAGAGAGGGATCGGGGACTAGCGGGAAAAGCGGGGAGCTGTTTTTT,CATSREGSGTSGKSGELFF
TRBD1,-,TRBV25-1,TRBJ2-5,TGTGCCAGCAGTGGACAACAGGGGGCCGGGGAGACCCAGTACTTC,CASSGQQGAGETQYF
-,-,TRBV7-9,TRBJ2-3,TGTGCCAGCAGCTTATGGGCTAGAGAGACAGATACGCAGTATTTT,CASSLWARETDTQYF
-,few,TRBV27,TRBJ2-7,TGTGCCAGCAGTCTCAGAAGGGGAAGCTCCTACGAGCAGTACTTC,CASSLRRGSSYEQYF
TRBD2,-,TRBV9,TRBJ2-3,TGTGCCAGCAGCATCGGGGACTATCCCCTGGGGGATACGCAGTATTTT,CASSIGDYPLGDTQYF
TRBD1,-,TRBV5-1,TRBJ1-5,TGCGCCAGCAGCCCCGGGGACAGAAGCAATCAGCCCCAGCATTTT,CASSPGDRSNQPQHF
TRBD2,-,TRBV28,TRBJ2-5,TGTGCCAGCAGTTTGACTAGCGGGAGGGGGGGGCCCCAAGAGACCCAGTACTTC,CASSLTSGRGGPQETQYF
-,-,TRBV19,TRBJ2-7,TGTGCCAGTAGTCCGCCGGGGCCCTCAGACTCTGCACGCTACGAGCAGTACTTC,CASSPPGPSDSARYEQYF
-,-,TRBV4-2,TRBJ1-4,TGTGCCAGCAGCGCCGGGTCCCCGGGTGAAAAACTGTTTTTT,CASSAGSPGEKLFF
-,-,TRBV28,TRBJ2-2,TGTGCCAGCACCGAACTCTCGGACAGATCGACCGGGGAGCTGTTTTTT,CASTELSDRSTGELFF
TRBD1,-,TRBV5-1,TRBJ2-1,TGCGCCAGCAGCCTGACAGGGTACAATGAGCAGTTCTTC,CASSLTGYNEQFF
-,-,TRBV30,TRBJ2-2,TGTGCCTGGAGTGTCCGACCGAGCACCGGGGAGCTGTTTTTT,CAWSVRPSTGELFF
TRBD1,-,TRBV7-9,TRBJ1-3,TGTGCCAGCAGCTTAACAGGGGCCTCCTTTGGAAACACCATATATTTT,CASSLTGASFGNTIYF